This T cell receptor (beta chain) was retrieved from a study of blood T cell repertoires in COVID-19. Overall study context: The samples span acute and convalescent COVID-19 from the United States, Italy and Spain. Nucleic acid was either cDNA or gDNA, and it came from T cells, B-cell-depleted T cells, or PBMCs.

This clone was observed a handful of times. Authors' methods: The authors estimated nucleated cell counts from reference gene primer amplification. Libraries were prepared by immunoSEQ multiplex PCR; TCRdb keeps only in-frame clonotypes and omits some of them. V and J calls and clone size are given by that table; D and trimming were obtained from the DNA. This sample has about 200,000 clones; under 90% occur once, and the top ten carry around 2.3%. The CDR3 is 12 residues long. Trimming took 4 bases from V and 4 from J, leaving 9 bases between them. The V gene's germline CDR1 is SGDLS and CDR2 YYNGEE.

This TCR came from a middle-aged woman with active or convalescent COVID-19. The rearrangement uses TRBV9 and TRBJ2-7; D not resolved. The source material was peripheral blood. CDR3 loop: CASSSLGYEQYF. The CDR3 bases are TGTGCCAGCAGCTCCCTCGGTTACGAGCAGTACTTC.